The 23 T cell receptor beta chains in this list originate from one sample, sequenced in a study of T cell responses to AZD1222 COVID-19 vaccine. Profiled with immunoSEQ multiplex PCR; TCRdb holds only in-frame clones, not every one. The table includes over 150,000 clones, under 95% detected once. The specimen was peripheral blood, collected on day 0 of AZD1222 vaccination. Receptor source: an adult in good health.

The chain uses TRBV11-2 and TRBJ2-4; D is unresolved. Germline V lookup: CDR1 SGHAT, CDR2 FQNNGV. The CDR3 is made up of 17 amino acids. The ends were cut back, 5 bases at V and 1 base at J, with 18 bases in the middle. CDR3 bases: TGTGCCAGCAGCCCGAGGCCACTTGGCGGTGCCAAAAACATTCAGTACTTC. Its translation: CASSPRPLGGAKNIQYF. The whole variable domain, filled in from reference TRBV11-2 and TRBJ2-4, reads EAGVAQSPRYKIIEKRQSVAFWCNPISGHATLYWYQQILGQGPKLLIQFQNNGVVDDSQLPKDRFSAERLKGVDSTLKIQPAKLEDSAVYLCASSPRPLGGAKNIQYFGAGTRLSVL.

CDR3 sequence: CATSITTGELFF. CDR3 coding DNA: TGTGCCACCAGTATAACGACCGGGGAGCTGTTTTTT. The V gene is TRBV24-1, the J gene TRBJ2-2; no reliable D call. The CDR3 is 12 amino acids. CDR1 and CDR2 from the germline V gene are KGHDR and SFDVKD. Trimming removed 6 bases from V and 5 bases from J, with 6 bases in between.

The chain uses TRBV11-2 and TRBJ2-7, with 7 nucleotides matching TRBD1. The CDR3 length is 15 residues. Germline-derived CDR1 and CDR2 are SGHAT and FQNNGV. V lost 5 bases and J lost 2; bases outside the gene matches: 9. In nucleotides, the CDR3 is TGTGCCAGCAGCCGCCTCGGGACAGTGCCCTACGAGCAGTACTTC. Translating gives CASSRLGTVPYEQYF.

The sample holds a few counts of this clone. The chain is built from TRBV13 and TRBJ2-7; D not certain. Germline V gene lookup returns CDR1 PRHDT and CDR2 FYEKMQ (reference sequence). The CDR3 consists of 15 residues. V was clipped by 2 bases and J by 0 bases, with 11 bases between them. The CDR3 loop reads CASSLNLLSSYEQYF. In DNA, the CDR3 is TGTGCCAGCAGCTTAAATCTGCTCTCCTCCTACGAGCAGTACTTC.

The genes are TRBV4-1 and TRBJ1-3; 8 bases match TRBD1. CDR1 is MGHRA, CDR2 YSYEKL, per germline. V lost 3 bases to trimming and J lost 3 bases; unmatched junction nucleotides: 7. The CDR3 length is 16 residues. CDR3 nucleotides: TGCGCCAGCAGCCACCCTGGGACAGGAGGTGGAAACACCATATATTTT. Translating gives CASSHPGTGGGNTIYF.

V gene TRBV9 combines with J gene TRBJ1-4; D is undetermined. V lost 1 base, J lost 7 bases, and 8 bases lay in between. CDR3 length equals 13 residues. Germline V CDR1 and CDR2: SGDLS, YYNGEE. CDR3 in DNA: TGTGCCAGCAGCGTATCCAATGGTGAAAAACTGTTTTTT. Translating gives CASSVSNGEKLFF.

This chain connects TRBV27 to TRBJ2-1; 7 nucleotides match TRBD1. Germline V gives CDR1 MNHEY, CDR2 SMNVEV (reference sequence). With V trimmed by 5 bases and J by 6 bases, 10 bases remained unmatched. This CDR3 region has 15 residues. The CDR3 loop is CASSAHRGFGNEQFF. CDR3 coding DNA: TGTGCCAGCAGTGCCCACAGGGGCTTCGGCAATGAGCAGTTCTTC.

This clone was recorded once. The chain recombines TRBV14 with TRBJ2-7, with D possibly TRBD2 on 6 matching bases. Germline V gene sequence: CDR1 SGHDN, CDR2 FVKESK. This CDR3 comprises 17 residues. The V gene lost 0 bases and the J gene lost 0 bases, with 15 bases spanning the gap. CDR3 nucleotide sequence: TGTGCCAGCAGCCAAGATCCGGGCGGGATTTCCTCCTACGAGCAGTACTTC. Protein: CASSQDPGGISSYEQYF.

This chain links TRBV2 with TRBJ2-3; D could derive from TRBD1 or TRBD2 (5 bases each). The CDR3 contains 16 residues. The V gene lost 7 bases and the J gene lost 3 bases, with 20 bases spanning the gap. CDR1 and CDR2 (germline): SNHLY, FYNNEI. CDR3 loop: CASIRAPRATTDTQYF. The CDR3 nucleotides read TGTGCCAGCATCAGGGCCCCGAGGGCGACGACAGATACGCAGTATTTT.

The V and J genes are TRBV9 and TRBJ2-6, with D unresolved. V lost 4 bases to trimming and J lost 3 bases, with 8 bases between them. Germline CDR1 is SGDLS and CDR2 is YYNGEE. The CDR3 runs to 14 residues. CDR3 coding DNA: TGTGCCAGCAGCCCAACCTTTGGGGCCAACGTCCTGACTTTC. It is translated as CASSPTFGANVLTF.

This chain connects TRBV10-3 to TRBJ1-2; 9 positions agree with TRBD1. Losses at the gene ends were 10 bases for V and 4 bases for J; bases not matched to a gene: 10. CDR1 and CDR2 (germline): ENHRY, SYGVKD. The length of the CDR3 is 14 residues. CDR3 bases: TGTGCCACCGAAGGACAGGGGTATGGCTATGGCTACACCTTC. This translates into CATEGQGYGYGYTF.

In DNA, the CDR3 is TGTGCCAGCAGCTTCAGGACTACTATGGTAGATACGCAGTATTTT. Protein sequence: CASSFRTTMVDTQYF. The chain combines TRBV7-9 with TRBJ2-3; the D gene is possibly TRBD2 (6 bases). The CDR3 has 15 amino acids. Germline V gene lookup returns CDR1 SEHNR and CDR2 FQNEAQ (reference sequence). V lost 3 bases and J lost 5, with 15 bases in between.

There are a few counts of this clone. The chain combines TRBV27 with TRBJ1-5; D possibly corresponds to TRBD1 (5 bases). The CDR3 contains 14 residues. V lost 5 bases to trimming and J lost 0 bases, with 8 bases between them. Germline V gives CDR1 MNHEY, CDR2 SMNVEV (reference sequence). The CDR3 region is CASSRTPSNQPQHF. The CDR3 DNA reads as TGTGCCAGCAGTAGGACACCTAGCAATCAGCCCCAGCATTTT.

The gene calls are TRBV6-5 and TRBJ2-7; 8 nucleotides line up with TRBD1. This CDR3 has 15 amino acids. Germline V gene sequence: CDR1 MNHEY, CDR2 SVGAGI. V gave up 5 bases and J gave up 3 bases; unmatched junction bases: 9. For the CDR3, the DNA is TGTGCCAGCAGTCCGGCGCCGGGGACAGGCTACGAGCAGTACTTC. This translates into CASSPAPGTGYEQYF.

The CDR3 DNA sequence: TGTGCCTGGAGTACGGGTCCCTCCTACAATGAGCAGTTCTTC. This codes for CAWSTGPSYNEQFF. The V and J genes are TRBV30 and TRBJ2-1; no definite D call. This CDR3 region has 14 residues. Germline V lookup: CDR1 GTSNPN, CDR2 SVGIG (reference sequence). Trimming pared 2 bases from V and 0 bases from J, leaving 8 bases between.

The chain employs TRBV9 and TRBJ2-7, with 7 bases that match TRBD1. Germline CDR1 SGDLS, CDR2 YYNGEE. CDR3 size: 14 residues. V lost 0 bases, J lost 5 bases, and 5 bases stayed unmatched. CDR3 loop: CASSVATQGDEQYF. In DNA form, the CDR3 reads TGTGCCAGCAGCGTAGCTACCCAGGGGGACGAGCAGTACTTC. The full variable domain, rest sourced from reference TRBV9 and TRBJ2-7, is DSGVTQTPKHLITATGQRVTLRCSPRSGDLSVYWYQQSLDQGLQFLIQYYNGEERAKGNILERFSAQQFPDLHSELNLSSLELGDSALYFCASSVATQGDEQYFGPGTRLTVT.

The V and J genes are TRBV15 and TRBJ2-7; D ambiguous. The V and J ends lost 1 base and 2 bases respectively, with 9 bases between them. This CDR3 comprises 14 residues. Germline CDR1 reads LNHNV; CDR2 reads YYDKDF (reference sequence). This CDR3 is CATSRVPVTYEQYF. CDR3 DNA: TGTGCCACCAGCAGAGTGCCAGTAACCTACGAGCAGTACTTC.

The chain recombines TRBV19 with TRBJ1-3; D may be TRBD1 (6 bases). The CDR3 sequence is 14 residues long. Per germline, CDR1 LNHDA and CDR2 SQIVND (reference sequence). The germline V and J ends were trimmed by 7 bases and 2 bases, with 12 bases remaining between them. The DNA of the CDR3 is TGTGCCAGTACCTCGACAGGAGCTGGAAACACCATATATTTT. Its translation: CASTSTGAGNTIYF.

The chain has TRBV7-8 and TRBJ1-2, with D possibly being TRBD1 (6 bases). V lost 3 bases and J lost 7, with 12 bases in between. CDR1 and CDR2 from the germline V gene are SGHVS and FQNEAQ. This CDR3 region has 13 residues. CDR3 in amino acids: CASSFGGVSGYTF. The CDR3 bases are TGTGCCAGCAGCTTCGGGGGCGTGAGTGGCTACACCTTC.

V and J are TRBV19 and TRBJ2-3, with D tentatively TRBD1 (5 bases). Trimming pared 4 bases from V and 0 bases from J, leaving 11 bases between. This CDR3 has 15 residues. Germline assignment: CDR1 LNHDA and CDR2 SQIVND (reference sequence). The CDR3 region has the DNA TGTGCCAGTAGTAATAGGGGCTCTAGCACAGATACGCAGTATTTT. Protein sequence: CASSNRGSSTDTQYF.

The rearrangement uses TRBV6-5 and TRBJ1-5; D is unclear. V shed 6 bases and J shed 0 bases, with 12 bases lying between them. CDR1 and CDR2 (germline): MNHEY, SVGAGI. The CDR3 loop spans 15 amino acids. Here the CDR3 DNA reads TGTGCCAGCAGAGAGGTAGGCGATAGCAATCAGCCCCAGCATTTT. This gives the protein CASREVGDSNQPQHF.

The gene calls are TRBV2 and TRBJ1-5; D remains ambiguous. The CDR3 has 15 residues. Germline CDR1 is SNHLY and CDR2 is FYNNEI. Trimming cost V 5 bases and J 5 bases, with 16 bases left between them. CDR3 in DNA: TGTGCCAGCAGTAGAACTAAGGACGGGGATCAGCCCCAGCATTTT. It codes for CASSRTKDGDQPQHF.

This chain uses TRBV27 with TRBJ2-1; D possibly corresponds to TRBD1 (5 bases). V was shortened by 6 bases and J by 9 bases, with 12 bases between the two germline ends. Per the germline V gene, CDR1 is MNHEY and CDR2 is SMNVEV (reference sequence). This CDR3 spans 12 amino acids. The CDR3 DNA follows: TGTGCCAGCAGCCTAACAAGGGGTGAGCAGTTCTTC. Translated: CASSLTRGEQFF.